These 8 T cell receptor beta chains were all obtained from the same sample, sequenced in a study of T cell responses to AZD1222 COVID-19 vaccine (dated by TCRdb to about 2021). Library construction relied on the immunoSEQ multiplex PCR assay. This immuneACCESS table, as held by TCRdb, lists in-frame sequences with V and J called but not all clones. Of the missing ones, under half trace to an unresolved V gene in checked studies; the others have no known cause. In this sample the table shows roughly 120,000 clones, about 90% of which occur a single time. Of the sample, around 1.5% is held by the ten largest clones. The sample's time point label, in plain terms: about 28 days (+/-7) after the second vaccine dose. The sample in question was peripheral blood, obtained 28 days after the second AZD1222 dose. The receptors come from an adult who received the AZD1222 COVID-19 vaccine.

The chain is built from TRBV27 and TRBJ2-1; 14 bases align to TRBD2. The CDR3 loop spans 17 amino acids. Germline V CDR1 and CDR2: MNHEY, SMNVEV (reference sequence). After removal of 0 bases from V and 10 bases from J, the junction contained 8 bases not matched to a gene. The CDR3 is CASSLSIRGLAGVEQFF. The CDR3 region has the DNA TGTGCCAGCAGTTTATCGATTCGGGGACTAGCGGGAGTAGAGCAGTTCTTC.

The chain uses TRBV5-5 and TRBJ2-3; D ambiguous. Germline CDR1 reads SGHKS; CDR2 reads YYEKEE (reference sequence). V was shortened by 0 bases and J by 2 bases, with 13 bases between the two germline ends. CDR3 length: 16 residues. In nucleotides, the CDR3 is TGTGCCAGCAGCTTGGGCCCCAATATTCTCACAGATACGCAGTATTTT. Its translation: CASSLGPNILTDTQYF. Using reference TRBV5-5 and TRBJ2-3 for the parts outside the CDR3, the full variable domain is DAGVTQSPTHLIKTRGQQVTLRCSPISGHKSVSWYQQVLGQGPQFIFQYYEKEERGRGNFPDRFSARQFPNYSSELNVNALLLGDSALYLCASSLGPNILTDTQYFGPGTRLTVL.

This clone was seen a few times. CDR3 region: CASSLDPAGGAYNEQFF. The DNA for the CDR3 is TGTGCCAGCAGCTTGGACCCAGCGGGAGGGGCCTACAATGAGCAGTTCTTC. The chain combines TRBV7-9 with TRBJ2-1, with TRBD2 identical over 10 bases. The CDR3 has 17 amino acids. Germline V CDR1 and CDR2: SEHNR, FQNEAQ (reference sequence). V lost 3 bases, J lost 2 bases, and 7 bases stayed unmatched. The variable domain in full, completed from reference TRBV7-9 and TRBJ2-1, reads DTGVSQNPRHKITKRGQNVTFRCDPISEHNRLYWYRQTLGQGPEFLTYFQNEAQLEKSRLLSDRFSAERPKGSFSTLEIQRTEQGDSAMYLCASSLDPAGGAYNEQFFGPGTRLTVL.

This clone appeared a few times. This CDR3 is CASSLDSRGGSYEQYF. The CDR3 bases are TGTGCCAGCAGCTTAGACTCGCGAGGGGGCTCCTACGAGCAGTACTTC. This sequence joins TRBV11-3 and TRBJ2-7, with D maybe TRBD1 (6 bases). The CDR3 loop spans 16 amino acids. V was pared by 0 bases and J by 0 bases, with 12 bases between. Germline V gene lookup returns CDR1 SGHNT and CDR2 YENEEA.

The chain carries TRBV13 and TRBJ1-1; TRBD1 agrees at 7 bases. CDR1 and CDR2 from the germline V gene are PRHDT and FYEKMQ (reference sequence). J gave up 4 bases and V 6 bases, and 17 bases lay outside the gene matches. This CDR3 region has 17 residues. The CDR3 nucleotides are TGTGCCAGCAGGGCCACAGGGGCACCTTACCCCCGCACTGAAGCTTTCTTT. Translating it yields CASRATGAPYPRTEAFF. Full variable domain (outside the CDR3, taken from reference TRBV13 and TRBJ1-1): AAGVIQSPRHLIKEKRETATLKCYPIPRHDTVYWYQQGPGQDPQFLISFYEKMQSDKGSIPDRFSAQQFSDYHSELNMSSLELGDSALYFCASRATGAPYPRTEAFFGQGTRLTVV.

This rearrangement joins TRBV6-6 to TRBJ1-6, with TRBD1 matching over 8 bases. Germline V gene sequence: CDR1 MNHNY, CDR2 SVGAGI (reference sequence). The V segment lost 8 bases and the J segment 6 bases; nucleotides outside the gene matches: 3. This CDR3 has 13 residues. The CDR3 coding sequence is TGTGCCAGCGTCAGGGGGCGTAATTCACCCCTCCACTTT. Its protein is CASVRGRNSPLHF.

This sequence joins TRBV6-1 and TRBJ1-6; the D gene is possibly TRBD1 (5 bases). Between the trimmed V and J ends, which lost 2 bases and 7 bases, there was a span of 12 bases. The CDR3 runs 15 residues. From germline, CDR1 is MNHNS and CDR2 SASEGT. The CDR3 nucleotides read TGTGCCAGCAGTGAAACCCCTCGGGGCAATTCACCCCTCCACTTT. Its protein product is CASSETPRGNSPLHF.

This sequence joins TRBV12-5 and TRBJ2-2, with D possibly TRBD1 on 6 matching bases. The V and J ends lost 5 bases and 7 bases respectively, with 14 bases between them. This CDR3 region has 14 residues. Germline CDR1 reads LGHNT; CDR2 reads FRNRAP. The CDR3 DNA sequence: TGTGCTAGTGGTGCAGGGGCCGGGGACGGGGAGCTGTTTTTT. This encodes CASGAGAGDGELFF.